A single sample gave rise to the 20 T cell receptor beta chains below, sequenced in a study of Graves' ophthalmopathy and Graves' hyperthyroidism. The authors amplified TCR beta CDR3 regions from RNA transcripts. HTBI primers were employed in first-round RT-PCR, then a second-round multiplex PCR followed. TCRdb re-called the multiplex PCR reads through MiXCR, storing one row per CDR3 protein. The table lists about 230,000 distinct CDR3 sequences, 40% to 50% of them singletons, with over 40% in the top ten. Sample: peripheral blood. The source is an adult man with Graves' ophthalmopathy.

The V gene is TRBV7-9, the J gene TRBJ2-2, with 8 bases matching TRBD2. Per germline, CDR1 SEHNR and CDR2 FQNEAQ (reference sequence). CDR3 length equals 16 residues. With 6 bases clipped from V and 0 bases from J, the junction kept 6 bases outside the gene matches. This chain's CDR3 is CASRTTGGANTGELFF. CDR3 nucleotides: TGTGCCAGCAGGACAACCGGGGGGGCGAACACCGGGGAGCTGTTTTTT.

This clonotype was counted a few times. The CDR3 nucleotides are TGTGCCAGTAACCGAGGGGACACCGGGGAGCTGTTTTTT. It codes for CASNRGDTGELFF. The V gene is TRBV19, the J gene TRBJ2-2; tentatively, D is TRBD1 or TRBD2 (5 bases each). The CDR3 length is 13 residues. V lost 7 bases and J 3 bases, leaving 9 bases between the germline ends. Germline V lookup: CDR1 LNHDA, CDR2 SQIVND (reference sequence).

The CDR3 reads CASRTGGPGTGELFF. In DNA form, the CDR3 reads TGTGCCAGCAGAACGGGGGGGCCCGGCACCGGGGAGCTGTTTTTT. This chain joins TRBV9 and TRBJ2-2; TRBD2 matches 8 bases. This CDR3 is 15 amino acids long. V dropped 5 bases and J dropped 4; count of bases not matched to a gene: 7. The germline V gene has CDR1 SGDLS and CDR2 YYNGEE.

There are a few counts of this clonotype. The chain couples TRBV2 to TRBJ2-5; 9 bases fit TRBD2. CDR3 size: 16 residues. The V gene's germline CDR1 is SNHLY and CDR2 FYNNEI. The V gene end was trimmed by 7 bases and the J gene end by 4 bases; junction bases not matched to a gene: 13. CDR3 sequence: CASTGLLAGRGETQYF. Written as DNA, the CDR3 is TGTGCCAGCACCGGACTGCTAGCGGGGAGGGGAGAGACCCAGTACTTC.

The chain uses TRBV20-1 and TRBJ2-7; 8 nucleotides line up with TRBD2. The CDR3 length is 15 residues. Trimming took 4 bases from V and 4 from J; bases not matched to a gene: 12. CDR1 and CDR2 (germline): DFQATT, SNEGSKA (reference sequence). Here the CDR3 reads CSATPGGGRLYEQYF. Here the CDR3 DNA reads TGCAGTGCTACGCCCGGGGGCGGGAGGCTGTACGAGCAGTACTTC.

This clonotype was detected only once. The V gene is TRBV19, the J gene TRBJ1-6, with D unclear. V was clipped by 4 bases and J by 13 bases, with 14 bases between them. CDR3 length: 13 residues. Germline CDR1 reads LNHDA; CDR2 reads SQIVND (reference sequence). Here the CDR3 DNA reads TGTGCCAGTAGTAACACCTCGCCCTCGCCCCTCCACTTT. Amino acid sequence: CASSNTSPSPLHF.

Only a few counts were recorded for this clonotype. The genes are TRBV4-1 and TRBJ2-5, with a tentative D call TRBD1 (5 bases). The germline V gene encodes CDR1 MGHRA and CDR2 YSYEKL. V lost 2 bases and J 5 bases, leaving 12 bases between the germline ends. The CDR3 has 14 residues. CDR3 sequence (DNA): TGCGCCAGCAGCCAACCACCCAAGGGGGAGACCCAGTACTTC. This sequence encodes CASSQPPKGETQYF.

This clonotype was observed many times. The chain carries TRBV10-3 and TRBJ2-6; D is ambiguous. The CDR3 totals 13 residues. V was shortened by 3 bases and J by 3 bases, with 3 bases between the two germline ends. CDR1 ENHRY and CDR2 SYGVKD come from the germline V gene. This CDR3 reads CAISDSGANVLTF. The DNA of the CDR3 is TGTGCCATCAGTGATAGTGGGGCCAACGTCCTGACTTTC.

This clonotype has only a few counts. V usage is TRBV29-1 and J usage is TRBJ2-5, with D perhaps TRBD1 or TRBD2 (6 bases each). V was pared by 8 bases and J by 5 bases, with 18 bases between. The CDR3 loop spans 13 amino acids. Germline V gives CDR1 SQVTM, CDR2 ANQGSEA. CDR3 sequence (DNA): TGCAGCAGTGACCAGGGGACTTGGGAGACCCAGTACTTC. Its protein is CSSDQGTWETQYF. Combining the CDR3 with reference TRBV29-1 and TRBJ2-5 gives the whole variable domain SAVISQKPSRDICQRGTSLTIQCQVDSQVTMMFWYRQQPGQSLTLIATANQGSEATYESGFVIDKFPISRPNLTFSTLTVSNMSPEDSSIYLCSSDQGTWETQYFGPGTRLLVL.

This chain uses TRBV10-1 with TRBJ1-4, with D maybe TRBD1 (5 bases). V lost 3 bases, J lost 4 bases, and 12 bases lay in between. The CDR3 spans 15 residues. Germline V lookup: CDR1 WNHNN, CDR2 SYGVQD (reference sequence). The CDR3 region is CASSEAAGRNEKLFF. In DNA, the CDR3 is TGCGCCAGCAGTGAAGCGGCAGGGCGTAATGAAAAACTGTTTTTT.

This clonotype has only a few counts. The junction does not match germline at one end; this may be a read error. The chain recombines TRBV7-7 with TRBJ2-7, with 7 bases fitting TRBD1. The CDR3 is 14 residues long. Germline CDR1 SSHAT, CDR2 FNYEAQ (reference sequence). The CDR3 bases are TGTGCTAGCAGCGCGACAGGGCAGCCCTACGAGCAGTACTTC. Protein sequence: CASSATGQPYEQYF.

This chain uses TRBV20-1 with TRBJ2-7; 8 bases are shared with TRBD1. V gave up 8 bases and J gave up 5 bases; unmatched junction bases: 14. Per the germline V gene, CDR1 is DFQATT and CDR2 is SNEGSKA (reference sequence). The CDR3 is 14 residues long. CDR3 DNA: TGCAGTTGCCCTGGACAGGGCTCTAGGGACGAGCAGTACTTC. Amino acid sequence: CSCPGQGSRDEQYF.

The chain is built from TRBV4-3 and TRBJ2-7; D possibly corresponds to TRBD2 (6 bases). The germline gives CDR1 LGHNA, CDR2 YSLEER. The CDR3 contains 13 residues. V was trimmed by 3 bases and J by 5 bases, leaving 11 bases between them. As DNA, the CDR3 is TGCGCCAGCAGCCAGGGGACTCAGGACGAGCAGTACTTC. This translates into CASSQGTQDEQYF.

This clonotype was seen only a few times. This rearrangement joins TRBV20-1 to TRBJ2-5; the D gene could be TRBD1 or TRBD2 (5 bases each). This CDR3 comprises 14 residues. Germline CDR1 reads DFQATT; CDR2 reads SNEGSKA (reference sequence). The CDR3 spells CSRGAPALGETQYF. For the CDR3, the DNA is TGCAGCCGGGGCGCGCCCGCCCTGGGAGAGACCCAGTACTTC.

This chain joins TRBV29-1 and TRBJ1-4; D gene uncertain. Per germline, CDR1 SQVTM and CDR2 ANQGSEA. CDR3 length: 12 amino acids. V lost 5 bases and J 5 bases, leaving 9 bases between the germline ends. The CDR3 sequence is CSVTGRNEKLFF. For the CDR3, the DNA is TGCAGCGTTACCGGGAGAAATGAAAAACTGTTTTTT. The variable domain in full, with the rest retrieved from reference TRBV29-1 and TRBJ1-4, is SAVISQKPSRDICQRGTSLTIQCQVDSQVTMMFWYRQQPGQSLTLIATANQGSEATYESGFVIDKFPISRPNLTFSTLTVSNMSPEDSSIYLCSVTGRNEKLFFGSGTQLSVL.

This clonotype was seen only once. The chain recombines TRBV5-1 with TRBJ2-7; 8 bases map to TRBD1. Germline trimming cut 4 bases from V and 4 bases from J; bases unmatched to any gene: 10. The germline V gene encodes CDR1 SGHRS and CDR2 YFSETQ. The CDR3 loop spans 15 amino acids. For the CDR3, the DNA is TGCGCCAGCAGCCAAAGGACAGGGACAGGTTACGAGCAGTACTTC. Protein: CASSQRTGTGYEQYF.

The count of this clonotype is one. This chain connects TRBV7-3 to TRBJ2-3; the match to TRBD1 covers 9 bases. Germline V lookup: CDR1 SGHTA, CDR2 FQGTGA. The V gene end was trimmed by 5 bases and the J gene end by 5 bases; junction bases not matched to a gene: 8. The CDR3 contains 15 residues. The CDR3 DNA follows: TGTGCCAGCAGCCCCGGACAGGGGAGGGGAGATACGCAGTATTTT. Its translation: CASSPGQGRGDTQYF.

CDR3 sequence (DNA): TGTGCCAGCAGCCCCCTCGTTCGGGAGACCCAGTACTTC. The encoded protein is CASSPLVRETQYF. The rearrangement joins TRBV7-2 to TRBJ2-5; D unresolved. The germline CDR1 and CDR2 sequences are SGHTA and FQGNSA. The length of the CDR3 is 13 residues. Trimming took off 5 bases at V and 5 bases at J, with 12 bases between the two ends.

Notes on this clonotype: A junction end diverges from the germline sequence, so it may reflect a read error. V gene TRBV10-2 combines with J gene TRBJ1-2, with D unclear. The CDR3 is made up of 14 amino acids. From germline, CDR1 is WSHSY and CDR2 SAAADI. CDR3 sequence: CASSAGFSGYGYTF. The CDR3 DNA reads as TGTGCCAGCAGTGCTGGGTTTTCCGGCTATGGTTACACCTTC.

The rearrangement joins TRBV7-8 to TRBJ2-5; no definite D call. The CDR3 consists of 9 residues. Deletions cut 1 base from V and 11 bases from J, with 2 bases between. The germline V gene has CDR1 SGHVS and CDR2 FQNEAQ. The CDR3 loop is CASSLGQYF. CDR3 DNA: TGTGCCAGCAGCTTAGGGCAGTACTTC.